Following are 10 T cell receptor beta chains from one sample sequenced in a study of T-cell reconstitution after alpha-beta-depleted transplantation in children. As it was prepared, the TCRbeta library received unique molecular identifiers. From the PCR reads, TCRdb called clonotypes with MiXCR, one entry per CDR3 protein. The table has about 190,000 distinct CDR3 sequences, 8.5% to 14% seen once; the top ten hold over 10%. Sequences were derived from PBMCs, sampled before TCRalphabeta/CD19-depleted stem cell transplant. Every receptor here comes from a boy aged 2-9 years with acute myeloid leukemia, due to receive a stem cell transplant.

This chain joins TRBV20-1 and TRBJ1-1; no definite D call. Germline CDR1 reads DFQATT; CDR2 reads SNEGSKA (reference sequence). The V gene lost 6 bases and the J gene lost 0 bases, with 14 bases spanning the gap. This CDR3 contains 14 residues. The CDR3 loop is CSAPGGQMNTEAFF. CDR3 nucleotides: TGCAGTGCCCCCGGCGGGCAGATGAACACTGAAGCTTTCTTT.

This clonotype came up many times. V usage is TRBV5-6 and J usage is TRBJ2-3, with 7 nucleotides matching TRBD1. Germline V gene sequence: CDR1 SGHDT, CDR2 YYEEEE. V lost 3 bases, J lost 6 bases, and 4 bases stayed unmatched. The length of the CDR3 is 13 residues. The CDR3 DNA reads as TGTGCCAGCAGCTGGCAGGGGGACGATACGCAGTATTTT. It encodes CASSWQGDDTQYF.

This clonotype was counted at least ten times. This chain uses TRBV12-3 or TRBV12-4 with TRBJ2-1, with D perhaps matching TRBD2 (5 bases). The ends were cut back, 5 bases at V and 8 bases at J, with 10 bases in the middle. This CDR3 spans 12 amino acids. DNA of the CDR3: TGTGCCAGCAGTCCGGGGTGGGATGAGCAGTTCTTC. Encoded protein: CASSPGWDEQFF.

This clonotype was observed many times. This rearrangement joins TRBV5-1 to TRBJ2-5; TRBD1 might be the D (8 bases). Trimming removed 4 bases from V and 5 bases from J, with 18 bases in between. The CDR3 is 15 residues long. CDR1 and CDR2 from the germline V gene are SGHRS and YFSETQ. The CDR3 coding sequence is TGCGCCAGCAGCCCTGGACAGGGAGGGCTTGAGACCCAGTACTTC. Amino acid sequence: CASSPGQGGLETQYF.

This clonotype has a handful of counts. V gene TRBV20-1 combines with J gene TRBJ2-1, with TRBD2 matching over 13 bases. The germline CDR1 and CDR2 sequences are DFQATT and SNEGSKA (reference sequence). The CDR3 has 17 amino acids. Losses at the gene ends were 2 bases for V and 8 bases for J; bases not matched to a gene: 12. DNA for the CDR3: TGCAGTGCTAGACGCCTCTCCGGGACTAGCGGGATGGATGAGCAGTTCTTC. Protein: CSARRLSGTSGMDEQFF.

The table lists this clonotype with many counts. The chain links TRBV5-1 to TRBJ2-7; D is possibly TRBD1 (6 bases). V dropped 7 bases and J dropped 5 bases, with 19 bases sitting between them. The CDR3 has 14 residues. Germline values: CDR1 SGHRS, CDR2 YFSETQ. Written as DNA, the CDR3 is TGCGCCAGCGCCCTGGGGGCCGGCCGGGACGAGCAGTACTTC. This codes for CASALGAGRDEQYF.

This clonotype was observed at least ten times. This sequence joins TRBV7-3 and TRBJ2-2, with 7 positions matching TRBD1. Losses at the gene ends were 5 bases for V and 7 bases for J; bases not matched to a gene: 16. This CDR3 region has 17 residues. Germline V gene data show CDR1 as SGHTA and CDR2 as FQGTGA. The DNA of the CDR3 is TGTGCCAGCAGCCCCAACGTGGACAGGACCACGGGCGGGGAGCTGTTTTTT. Protein: CASSPNVDRTTGGELFF.

This clonotype appeared many times. The V gene is TRBV20-1, the J gene TRBJ2-6, with no clear D. This CDR3 comprises 12 residues. Germline V CDR1 and CDR2: DFQATT, SNEGSKA (reference sequence). V lost 6 bases and J 0 bases, leaving 3 bases between the germline ends. Written as DNA, the CDR3 is TGCAGTGCGTCCTCTGGGGCCAACGTCCTGACTTTC. Translated, it gives CSASSGANVLTF.

This clonotype was detected ten times or more. This chain uses TRBV20-1 with TRBJ1-1; no definite D call. CDR1 is DFQATT and CDR2 is SNEGSKA in the germline V gene (reference sequence). Trimming took 0 bases from V and 5 from J, leaving 13 bases between them. This CDR3 has 14 residues. Here the CDR3 DNA reads TGCAGTGCTAGAGATGCAAGATTTCGGACTGAAGCTTTCTTT. Its protein product is CSARDARFRTEAFF.

At least ten counts were recorded for this clonotype. The DNA for the CDR3 is TGCGCCAGCAGCTTGTCAGACCCCGAGACCCAGTACTTC. It encodes CASSLSDPETQYF. The chain combines TRBV5-1 with TRBJ2-5; the D is unclear. The V and J ends lost 1 base and 5 bases respectively, with 9 bases between them. CDR1 is SGHRS, CDR2 YFSETQ, per germline. The CDR3 length is 13 residues.